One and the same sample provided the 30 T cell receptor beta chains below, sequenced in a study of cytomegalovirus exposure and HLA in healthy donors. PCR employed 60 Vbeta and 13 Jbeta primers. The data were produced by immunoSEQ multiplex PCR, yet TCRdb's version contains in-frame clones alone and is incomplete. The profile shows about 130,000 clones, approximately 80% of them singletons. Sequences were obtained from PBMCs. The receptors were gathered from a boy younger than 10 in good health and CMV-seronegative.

The CDR3, as DNA: TGTGCCACCCGGGACAGGGTCCCTGAAGCTTTCTTT. It specifies CATRDRVPEAFF. The chain joins TRBV15 to TRBJ1-1; 9 nucleotides agree with TRBD1. Trimming removed 8 bases from V and 6 bases from J; junction bases left unmatched: 4. CDR3 size: 12 residues. Germline-derived CDR1 and CDR2 are LNHNV and YYDKDF (reference sequence).

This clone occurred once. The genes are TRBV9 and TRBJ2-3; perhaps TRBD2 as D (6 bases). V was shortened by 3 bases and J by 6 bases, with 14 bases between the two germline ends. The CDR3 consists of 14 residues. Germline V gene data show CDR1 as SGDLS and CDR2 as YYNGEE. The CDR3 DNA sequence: TGTGCCAGCAGCGGCTCCAAGCGGGTGGATACGCAGTATTTT. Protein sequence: CASSGSKRVDTQYF.

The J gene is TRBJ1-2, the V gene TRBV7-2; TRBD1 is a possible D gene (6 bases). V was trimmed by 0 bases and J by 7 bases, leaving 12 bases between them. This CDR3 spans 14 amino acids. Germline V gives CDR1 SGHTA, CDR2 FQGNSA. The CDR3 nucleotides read TGTGCCAGCAGCTTAGCGCGCAGGGGAGTTGGCTACACCTTC. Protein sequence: CASSLARRGVGYTF.

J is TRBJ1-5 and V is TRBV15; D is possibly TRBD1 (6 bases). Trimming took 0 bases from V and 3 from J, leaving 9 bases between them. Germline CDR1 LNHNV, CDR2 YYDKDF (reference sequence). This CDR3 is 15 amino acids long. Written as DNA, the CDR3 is TGTGCCACCAGCAGAGATCAGGGGATCAATCAGCCCCAGCATTTT. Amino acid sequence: CATSRDQGINQPQHF. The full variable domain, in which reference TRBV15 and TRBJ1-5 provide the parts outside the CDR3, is DAMVIQNPRYQVTQFGKPVTLSCSQTLNHNVMYWYQQKSSQAPKLLFHYYDKDFNNEADTPDNFQSRRPNTSFCFLDIRSPGLGDTAMYLCATSRDQGINQPQHFGDGTRLSIL.

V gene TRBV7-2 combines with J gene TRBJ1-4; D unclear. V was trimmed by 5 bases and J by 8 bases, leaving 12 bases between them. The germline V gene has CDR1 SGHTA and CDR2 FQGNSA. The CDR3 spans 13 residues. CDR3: CASSPYPGEKLFF. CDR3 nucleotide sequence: TGTGCCAGCAGCCCGTACCCGGGGGAAAAACTGTTTTTT.

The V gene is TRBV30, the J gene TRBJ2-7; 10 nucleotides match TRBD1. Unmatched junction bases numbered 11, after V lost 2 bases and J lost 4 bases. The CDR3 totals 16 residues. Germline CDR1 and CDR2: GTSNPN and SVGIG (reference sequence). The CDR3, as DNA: TGTGCCTGGAGTACACCCCCCGGGACAGGGGTTTACGAGCAGTACGTC. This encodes CAWSTPPGTGVYEQYV.

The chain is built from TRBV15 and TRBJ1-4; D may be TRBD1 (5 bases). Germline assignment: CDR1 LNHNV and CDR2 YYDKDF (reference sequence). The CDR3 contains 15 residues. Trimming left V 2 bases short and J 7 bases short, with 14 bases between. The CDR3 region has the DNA TGTGCCACCAGCAGACGGGGGGGGGTGGGTGAAAAACTGTTTTTT. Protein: CATSRRGGVGEKLFF. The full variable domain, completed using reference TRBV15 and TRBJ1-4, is DAMVIQNPRYQVTQFGKPVTLSCSQTLNHNVMYWYQQKSSQAPKLLFHYYDKDFNNEADTPDNFQSRRPNTSFCFLDIRSPGLGDTAMYLCATSRRGGVGEKLFFGSGTQLSVL.

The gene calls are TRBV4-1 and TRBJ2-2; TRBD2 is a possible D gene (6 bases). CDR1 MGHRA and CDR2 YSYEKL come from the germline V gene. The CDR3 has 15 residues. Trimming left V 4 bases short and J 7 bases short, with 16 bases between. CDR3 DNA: TGCGCCAGCAGCCCCGGGACTCTAAGGGGCGGGGAGCTGTTTTTT. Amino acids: CASSPGTLRGGELFF.

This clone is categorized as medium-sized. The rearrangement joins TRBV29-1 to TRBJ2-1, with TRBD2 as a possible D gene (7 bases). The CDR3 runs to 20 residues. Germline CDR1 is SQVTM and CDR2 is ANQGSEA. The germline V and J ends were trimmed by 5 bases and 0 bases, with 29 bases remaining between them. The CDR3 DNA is TGCAGCGTTTTTCCCTACGTATCCTCCGGGCGGGGGCCCTCCTACAATGAGCAGTTCTTC. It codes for CSVFPYVSSGRGPSYNEQFF.

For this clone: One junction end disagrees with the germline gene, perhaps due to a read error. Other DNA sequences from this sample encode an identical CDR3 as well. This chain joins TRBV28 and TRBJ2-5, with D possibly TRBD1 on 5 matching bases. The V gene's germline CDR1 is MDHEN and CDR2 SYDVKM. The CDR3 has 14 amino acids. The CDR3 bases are TGCGCCAGCAGTTTATGGGGCCTCCAAGAGACCCAGTACTTC. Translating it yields CASSLWGLQETQYF.

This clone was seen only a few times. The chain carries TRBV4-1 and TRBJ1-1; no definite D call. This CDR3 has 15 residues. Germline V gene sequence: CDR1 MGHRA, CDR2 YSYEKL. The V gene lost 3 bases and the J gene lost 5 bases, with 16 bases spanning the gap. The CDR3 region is CASSQEGGRWTEAFF. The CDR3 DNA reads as TGCGCCAGCAGCCAGGAAGGTGGGAGGTGGACTGAAGCTTTCTTT.

CDR3 nucleotide sequence: TGTGCCAGCAGCCGCGGTGGGGCCACTGAAGCTTTCTTT. Translation: CASSRGGATEAFF. The J gene is TRBJ1-1, the V gene TRBV7-9, with a possible D match to TRBD1 (5 bases). In germline, CDR1 is SEHNR, CDR2 FQNEAQ (reference sequence). Trimming shortened V by 5 bases and J by 4 bases, and 11 bases separated the two germline ends. The CDR3 consists of 13 residues.

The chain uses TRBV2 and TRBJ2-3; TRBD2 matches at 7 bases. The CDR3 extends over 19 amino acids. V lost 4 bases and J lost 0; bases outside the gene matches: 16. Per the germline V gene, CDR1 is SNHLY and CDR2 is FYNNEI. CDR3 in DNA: TGTGCCAGCAGTGGAATCAGGGTTGGATCGCGGGGGAGCACAGATACGCAGTATTTT. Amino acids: CASSGIRVGSRGSTDTQYF.

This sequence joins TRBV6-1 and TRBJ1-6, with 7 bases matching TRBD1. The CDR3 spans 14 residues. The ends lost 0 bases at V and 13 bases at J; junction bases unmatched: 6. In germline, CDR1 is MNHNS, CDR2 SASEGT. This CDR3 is CASSEATGAAPLHF. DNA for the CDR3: TGTGCCAGCAGTGAAGCAACAGGGGCGGCTCCCCTCCACTTT.

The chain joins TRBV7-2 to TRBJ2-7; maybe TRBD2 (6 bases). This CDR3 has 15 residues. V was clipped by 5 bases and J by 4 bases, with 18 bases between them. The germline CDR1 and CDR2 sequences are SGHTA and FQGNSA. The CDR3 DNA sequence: TGTGCCAGCAGCCCCGGGGCGGGGCTATCTTACGAGCAGTACTTC. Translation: CASSPGAGLSYEQYF.

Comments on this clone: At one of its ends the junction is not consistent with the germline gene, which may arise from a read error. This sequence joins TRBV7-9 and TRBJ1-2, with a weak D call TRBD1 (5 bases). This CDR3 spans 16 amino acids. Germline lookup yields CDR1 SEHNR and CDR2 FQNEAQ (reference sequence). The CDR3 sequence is CSSSLPSWGEDYGYTF. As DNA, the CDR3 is TGTTCCAGCAGTCTGCCCTCCTGGGGGGAGGACTATGGCTACACCTTC.

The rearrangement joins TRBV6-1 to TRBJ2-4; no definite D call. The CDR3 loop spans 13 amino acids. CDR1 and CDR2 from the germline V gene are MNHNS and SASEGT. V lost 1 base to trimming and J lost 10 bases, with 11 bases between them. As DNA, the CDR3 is TGTGCCAGCAGTGAAGGAGGAAGGCCTATTCAGTACTTC. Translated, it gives CASSEGGRPIQYF.

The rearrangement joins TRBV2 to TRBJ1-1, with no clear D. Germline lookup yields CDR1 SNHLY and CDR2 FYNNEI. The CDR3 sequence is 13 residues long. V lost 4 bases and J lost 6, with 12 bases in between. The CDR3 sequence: CASSVDLRAEAFF. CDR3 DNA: TGTGCCAGCAGTGTCGACCTTCGGGCTGAAGCTTTCTTT. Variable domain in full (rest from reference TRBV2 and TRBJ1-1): EPEVTQTPSHQVTQMGQEVILRCVPISNHLYFYWYRQILGQKVEFLVSFYNNEISEKSEIFDDQFSVERPDGSNFTLKIRSTKLEDSAMYFCASSVDLRAEAFFGQGTRLTVV.

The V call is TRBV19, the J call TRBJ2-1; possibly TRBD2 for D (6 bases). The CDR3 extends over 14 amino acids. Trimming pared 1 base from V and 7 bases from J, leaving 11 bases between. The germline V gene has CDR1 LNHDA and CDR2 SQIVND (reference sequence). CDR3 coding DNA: TGTGCCAGTAGTATAGCGGCTAGCGCTAATGAGCAGTTCTTC. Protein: CASSIAASANEQFF. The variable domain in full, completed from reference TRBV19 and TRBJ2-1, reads DGGITQSPKYLFRKEGQNVTLSCEQNLNHDAMYWYRQDPGQGLRLIYYSQIVNDFQKGDIAEGYSVSREKKESFPLTVTSAQKNPTAFYLCASSIAASANEQFFGPGTRLTVL.

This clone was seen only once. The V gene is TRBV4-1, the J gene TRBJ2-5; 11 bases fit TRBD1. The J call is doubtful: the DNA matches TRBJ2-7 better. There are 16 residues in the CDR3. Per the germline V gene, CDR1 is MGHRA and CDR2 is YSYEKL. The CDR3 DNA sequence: TGCGCCAGCAGCCAAGTTTGGGGACAGGGGGCCTACGAGCAGTACTTC. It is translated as CASSQVWGQGAYEQYF.

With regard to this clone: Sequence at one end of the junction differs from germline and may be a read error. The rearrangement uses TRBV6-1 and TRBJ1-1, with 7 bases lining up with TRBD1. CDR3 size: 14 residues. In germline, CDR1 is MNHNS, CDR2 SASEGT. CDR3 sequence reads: CASSEGGRDTEAFF. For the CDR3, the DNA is TGTGCCAGCAGCGAAGGGGGCCGAGACACTGAAGCTTTCTTT.

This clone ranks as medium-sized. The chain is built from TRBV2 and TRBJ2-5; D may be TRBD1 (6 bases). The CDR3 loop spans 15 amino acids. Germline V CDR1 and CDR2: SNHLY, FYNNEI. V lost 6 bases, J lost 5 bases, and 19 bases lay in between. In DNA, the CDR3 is TGTGCCAGCAGCCGGGACACCACTCGGTATGAGACCCAGTACTTC. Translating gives CASSRDTTRYETQYF.

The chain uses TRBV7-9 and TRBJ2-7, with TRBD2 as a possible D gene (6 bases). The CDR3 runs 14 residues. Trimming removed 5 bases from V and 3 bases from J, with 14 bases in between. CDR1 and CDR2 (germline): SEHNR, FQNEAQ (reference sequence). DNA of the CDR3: TGTGCCAGCAGCCCAGGGACTGGGGACTACGAGCAGTACTTC. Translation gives CASSPGTGDYEQYF.

The chain's CDR3 is CASSDDYEQYV. The CDR3 DNA reads TGCGCCAGCAGTGACGACTACGAGCAGTACGTC. The V call is TRBV10-2, the J call TRBJ2-7; D uncertain. Germline assignment: CDR1 WSHSY and CDR2 SAAADI. The CDR3 covers 11 residues. V was pared by 3 bases and J by 3 bases, with 3 bases between.

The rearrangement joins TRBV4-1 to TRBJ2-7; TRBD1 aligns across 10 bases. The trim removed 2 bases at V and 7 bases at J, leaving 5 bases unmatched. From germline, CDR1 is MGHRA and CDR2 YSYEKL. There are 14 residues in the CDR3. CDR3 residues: CASSQQTGGNEQYF. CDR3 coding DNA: TGCGCCAGCAGCCAACAGACAGGGGGCAATGAGCAGTACTTC.

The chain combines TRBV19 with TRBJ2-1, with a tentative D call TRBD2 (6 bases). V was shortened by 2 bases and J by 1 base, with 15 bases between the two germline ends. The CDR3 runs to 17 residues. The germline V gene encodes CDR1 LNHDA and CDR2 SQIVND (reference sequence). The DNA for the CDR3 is TGTGCCAGTAGTATAAAGCGTGGGAGGCTATCCTACAATGAGCAGTTCTTC. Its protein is CASSIKRGRLSYNEQFF.

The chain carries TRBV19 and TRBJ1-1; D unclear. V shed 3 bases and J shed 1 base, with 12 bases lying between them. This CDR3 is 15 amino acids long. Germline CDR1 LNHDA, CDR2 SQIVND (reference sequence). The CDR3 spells CASSMPLEGNTEAFF. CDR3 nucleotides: TGTGCCAGTAGTATGCCCCTTGAGGGGAACACTGAAGCTTTCTTT.

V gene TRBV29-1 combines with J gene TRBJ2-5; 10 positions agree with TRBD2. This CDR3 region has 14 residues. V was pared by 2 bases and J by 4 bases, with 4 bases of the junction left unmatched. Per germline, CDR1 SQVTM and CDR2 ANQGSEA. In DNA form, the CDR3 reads TGCAGCGTTGAATGGCTAGCGGGGGCAGAGACCCAGTACTTC. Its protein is CSVEWLAGAETQYF. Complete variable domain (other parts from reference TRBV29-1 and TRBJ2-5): SAVISQKPSRDICQRGTSLTIQCQVDSQVTMMFWYRQQPGQSLTLIATANQGSEATYESGFVIDKFPISRPNLTFSTLTVSNMSPEDSSIYLCSVEWLAGAETQYFGPGTRLLVL.

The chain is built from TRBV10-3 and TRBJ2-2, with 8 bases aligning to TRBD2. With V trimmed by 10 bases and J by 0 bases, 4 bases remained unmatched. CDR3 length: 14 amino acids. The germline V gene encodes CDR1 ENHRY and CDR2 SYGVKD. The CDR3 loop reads CATPGLANTGELFF. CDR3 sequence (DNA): TGTGCCACTCCGGGACTAGCGAACACCGGGGAGCTGTTTTTT.

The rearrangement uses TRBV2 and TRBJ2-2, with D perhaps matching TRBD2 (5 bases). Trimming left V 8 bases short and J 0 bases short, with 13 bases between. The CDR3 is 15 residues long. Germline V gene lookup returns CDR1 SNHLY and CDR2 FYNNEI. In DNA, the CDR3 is TGTGCCAGCCGCCGAGGGCTATCGAACACCGGGGAGCTGTTTTTT. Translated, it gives CASRRGLSNTGELFF.